This TCR beta chain is from a study of a mutant IDH1 vaccine in newly diagnosed glioma. Study context: Beforehand, treatment had been radiotherapy, temozolomide, or both; the majority received both.

Points from the study as a whole: Pseudoprogression appeared independent of alterations in top peripheral clonotypes.

Some clones are missing from TCRdb's copy, which holds only in-frame ones; the method was immunoSEQ multiplex PCR. The sample shows 45,000 to 60,000 clones, around nine tenths of them seen only once. This clone was recorded a few times. Its specificity is unknown. V shed 5 bases and J shed 2 bases, with 16 bases lying between them. The CDR3 spans 16 residues. Germline assignment: CDR1 SGHVS and CDR2 FQNEAQ. Time point here: week 11, during vaccination. The vaccine gave 300 ug of a 20-mer mutant IDH1 peptide subcutaneously per dose. V and J are TRBV7-8 and TRBJ1-5; possibly TRBD1 for D (5 bases). This specimen consisted of PBMCs, obtained from a glioma patient whose treatment included an IDH1 peptide vaccine. This sequence was found in a man aged 50-60 years with glioma. The CDR3 reads CASSPAGGLGNQPQHF. Here the CDR3 DNA reads TGTGCCAGCAGCCCCGCTGGGGGATTAGGCAATCAGCCCCAGCATTTT. The full variable domain, completed using reference TRBV7-8 and TRBJ1-5, is GAGVSQSPRYKVAKRGQDVALRCDPISGHVSLFWYQQALGQGPEFLTYFQNEAQLDKSGLPSDRFFAERPEGSVSTLKIQRTQQEDSAVYLCASSPAGGLGNQPQHFGDGTRLSIL.